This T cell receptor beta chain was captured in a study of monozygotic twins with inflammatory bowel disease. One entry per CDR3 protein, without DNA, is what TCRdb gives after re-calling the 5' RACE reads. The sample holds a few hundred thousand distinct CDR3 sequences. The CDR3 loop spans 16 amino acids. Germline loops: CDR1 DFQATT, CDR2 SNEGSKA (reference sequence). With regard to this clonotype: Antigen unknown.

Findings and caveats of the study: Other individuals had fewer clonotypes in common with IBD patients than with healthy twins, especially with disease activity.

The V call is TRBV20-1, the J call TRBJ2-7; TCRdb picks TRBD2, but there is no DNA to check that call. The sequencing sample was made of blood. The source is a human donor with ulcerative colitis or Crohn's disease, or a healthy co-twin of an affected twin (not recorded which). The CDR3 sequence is CSASWTSGSFPGEQYF.